The present TCR beta chain was sequenced within a study of CD4 T cells in relation to SARS-CoV-2 and coronaviruses. About the study: Negative control cultures got HIV-1 Nef peptides or no peptide.

This CDR3 comprises 14 residues. Unexposed donor CD4+ T cells date from about 2011-2018, before the COVID-19 pandemic. CD4+ T cells were isolated from the cells after 10 days of culture. Method: immunoSEQ multiplex PCR; TCRdb's copy keeps in-frame clones and lacks some. This table holds roughly 25,000 clones, roughly 76% found once. Turning to this clone: Its antigen is not known.

The sequencing sample was made of CD4+ T cells from PBMCs, cultured in vitro. The sequence came from a human donor in good health. This chain links TRBV21-1 with TRBJ2-3; the D call TRBD1 from the table was never checked on the DNA. TRBV21-1 is flagged as a pseudogene. The CDR3 DNA follows: TGTGCCAGCAGCAATCCACTCCCAGGCGATACGCAGTATTTT. Residues: CASSNPLPGDTQYF.